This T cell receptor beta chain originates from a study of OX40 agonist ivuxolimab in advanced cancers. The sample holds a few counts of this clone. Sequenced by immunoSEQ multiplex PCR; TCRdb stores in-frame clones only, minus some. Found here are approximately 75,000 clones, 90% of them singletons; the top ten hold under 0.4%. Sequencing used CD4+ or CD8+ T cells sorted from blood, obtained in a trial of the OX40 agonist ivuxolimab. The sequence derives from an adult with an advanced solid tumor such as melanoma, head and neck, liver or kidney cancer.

DNA for the CDR3: TGTGCCTGGCGCGCCTCACCAGGGAAGCAGCCCCAGCATTTT. Protein: CAWRASPGKQPQHF. V usage is TRBV30 and J usage is TRBJ1-5, with D maybe TRBD1 (5 bases). The CDR3 has 14 residues. Looked up from germline, CDR1 is GTSNPN and CDR2 is SVGIG (reference sequence). The V end was cut by 5 bases, the J end by 7 bases, with 18 bases between.